This note documents a single TCR beta chain sequence. It was with a sample-barcoded 5' primer and a J-beta primer mix that a second PCR of roughly 6 to 12 cycles was run. TCRdb reanalysed the 5' RACE reads using MiXCR and keeps one entry per CDR3 protein. The sample yields fewer than 750,000 distinct CDR3 sequences, about 51% seen once. This entry comes from a study of blood T cells in healthy people across ages. Trimming at V came to 6 bases and at J to 0 bases, leaving 7 bases not matched to a gene. The CDR3 has 16 amino acids. Germline V gene sequence: CDR1 SEHNR, CDR2 FQNEAQ (reference sequence). What was sequenced was blood. The receptor was derived from a woman older than 75 in good health. V and J are TRBV7-9 and TRBJ2-1; 8 bases map to TRBD1. The DNA of the CDR3 is TGTGCCAGCAGTCCAACAGGGGGGAGCTCCTACAATGAGCAGTTCTTC. Translated: CASSPTGGSSYNEQFF. The whole variable domain, remainder taken from reference TRBV7-9 and TRBJ2-1, is DTGVSQNPRHKITKRGQNVTFRCDPISEHNRLYWYRQTLGQGPEFLTYFQNEAQLEKSRLLSDRFSAERPKGSFSTLEIQRTEQGDSAMYLCASSPTGGSSYNEQFFGPGTRLTVL.